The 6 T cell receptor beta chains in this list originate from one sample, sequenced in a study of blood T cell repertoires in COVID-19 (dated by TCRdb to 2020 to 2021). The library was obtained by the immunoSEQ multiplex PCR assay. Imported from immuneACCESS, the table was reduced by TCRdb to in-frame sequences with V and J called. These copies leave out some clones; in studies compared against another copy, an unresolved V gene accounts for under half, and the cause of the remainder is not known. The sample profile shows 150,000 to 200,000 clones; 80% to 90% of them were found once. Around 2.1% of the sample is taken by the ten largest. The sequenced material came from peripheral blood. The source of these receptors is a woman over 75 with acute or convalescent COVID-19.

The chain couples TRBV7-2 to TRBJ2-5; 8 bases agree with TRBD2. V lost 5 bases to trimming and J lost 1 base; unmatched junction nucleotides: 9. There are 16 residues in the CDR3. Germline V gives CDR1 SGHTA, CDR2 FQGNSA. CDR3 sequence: CASSPEGTSGQETQYF. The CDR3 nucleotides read TGTGCCAGCAGCCCGGAAGGGACTAGTGGCCAAGAGACCCAGTACTTC.

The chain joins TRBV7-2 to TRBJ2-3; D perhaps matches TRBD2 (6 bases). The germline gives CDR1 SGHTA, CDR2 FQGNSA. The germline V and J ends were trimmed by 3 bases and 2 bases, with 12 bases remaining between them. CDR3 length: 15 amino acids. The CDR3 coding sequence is TGTGCCAGCAGCTTCACGGGAGTGTCCACAGATACGCAGTATTTT. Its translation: CASSFTGVSTDTQYF. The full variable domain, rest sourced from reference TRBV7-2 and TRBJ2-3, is GAGVSQSPSNKVTEKGKDVELRCDPISGHTALYWYRQSLGQGLEFLIYFQGNSAPDKSGLPSDRFSAERTGGSVSTLTIQRTQQEDSAVYLCASSFTGVSTDTQYFGPGTRLTVL.

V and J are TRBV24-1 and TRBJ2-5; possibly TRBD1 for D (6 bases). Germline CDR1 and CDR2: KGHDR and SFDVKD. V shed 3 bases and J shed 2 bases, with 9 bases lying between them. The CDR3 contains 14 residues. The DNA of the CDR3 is TGTGCCACCAGTGATGCGAGGGGGCAAGAGACCCAGTACTTC. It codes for CATSDARGQETQYF.

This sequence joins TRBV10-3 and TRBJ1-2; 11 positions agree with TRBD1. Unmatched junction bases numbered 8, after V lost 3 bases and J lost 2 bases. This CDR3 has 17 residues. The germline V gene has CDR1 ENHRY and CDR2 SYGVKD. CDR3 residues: CAISDPDRGLTNYGYTF. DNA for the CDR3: TGTGCCATCAGTGACCCGGACAGGGGGCTAACAAACTATGGCTACACCTTC.

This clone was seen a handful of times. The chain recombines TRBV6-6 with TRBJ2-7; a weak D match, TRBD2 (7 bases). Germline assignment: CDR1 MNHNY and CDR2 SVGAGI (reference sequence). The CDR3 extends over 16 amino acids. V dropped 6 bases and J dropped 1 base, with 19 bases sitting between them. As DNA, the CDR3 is TGTGCCAGCAGGCCGAGAGGGGGGGCCAAGTCCTACGAGCAGTACTTC. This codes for CASRPRGGAKSYEQYF.

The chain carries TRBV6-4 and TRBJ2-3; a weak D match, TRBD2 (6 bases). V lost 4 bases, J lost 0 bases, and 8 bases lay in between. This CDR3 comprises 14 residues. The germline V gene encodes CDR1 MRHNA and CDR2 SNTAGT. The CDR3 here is CASSAGTSTDTQYF. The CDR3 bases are TGTGCCAGCAGTGCCGGGACTAGCACAGATACGCAGTATTTT.